What follows are 12 T cell receptor beta chains derived from one specimen sequenced in a study of T cells in Graves' hyperthyroidism and ophthalmopathy. TCR beta CDR3 region amplification was performed from RNA transcripts. HTBI primers drove first-round RT-PCR of the TCR CDR3. Each CDR3 protein gets one entry after TCRdb re-called the multiplex PCR reads with MiXCR. The sample gives around 500,000 distinct CDR3 sequences, roughly 22% of which show up once; approximately 54% is in the top ten. The specimen sequenced was blood. The receptors here all came from a woman in her 70s with Graves' ophthalmopathy.

This clonotype was recorded at least ten times. V gene TRBV20-1 combines with J gene TRBJ2-3; no firm D call. Germline V gene data show CDR1 as DFQATT and CDR2 as SNEGSKA (reference sequence). The V end was cut by 6 bases, the J end by 6 bases, with 13 bases between. The CDR3 is 12 amino acids. CDR3 region: CSAPIALDTQYF. The CDR3 coding sequence is TGCAGTGCCCCTATTGCGCTTGATACGCAGTATTTT.

The genes are TRBV4-1 and TRBJ2-1; 12 bases are shared with TRBD1. The CDR3 loop spans 15 amino acids. Per germline, CDR1 MGHRA and CDR2 YSYEKL. With 4 bases clipped from V and 6 bases from J, the junction kept 4 bases outside the gene matches. The CDR3 here is CASSRGGQGANEQFF. In DNA form, the CDR3 reads TGCGCCAGCAGCCGGGGGGGACAGGGGGCCAATGAGCAGTTCTTC.

The gene calls are TRBV6-2 or TRBV6-3 and TRBJ2-7, with D possibly matching TRBD1 (5 bases). The CDR3 consists of 14 residues. Trimming removed 7 bases at V and 1 base at J, with 14 bases between. CDR1 is MNHEY, CDR2 SVGEGT, per germline. The CDR3 sequence is CASNKDKVSYEQYF. CDR3 nucleotides: TGTGCCAGCAATAAGGACAAGGTGTCCTACGAGCAGTACTTC.

This clonotype has only one observation. The gene calls are TRBV5-4 and TRBJ2-5, with D perhaps TRBD1 (5 bases). Germline V gene sequence: CDR1 SGHNT, CDR2 YYREEE (reference sequence). Deletions cut 4 bases from V and 5 bases from J, with 9 bases between. The CDR3 sequence is 12 residues long. CDR3 sequence (DNA): TGTGCCAGCAGCATTTCAGGGGAGACCCAGTACTTC. Translation gives CASSISGETQYF.

On this clonotype itself: As the CDR3 is not closed by the conserved phenylalanine or tryptophan, this likely results from a read error. The chain is built from TRBV30 and TRBJ1-2; D is uncertain. Germline V gene data show CDR1 as GTSNPN and CDR2 as SVGIG (reference sequence). The CDR3 length is 9 residues. The germline V and J ends were trimmed by 6 bases and 6 bases, with 5 bases remaining between them. CDR3 in amino acids: CACSDGYTL. CDR3 in DNA: TGTGCCTGTTCCGATGGCTACACCCTC.

The chain carries TRBV3-1 and TRBJ2-2; D uncertain. This CDR3 comprises 14 residues. V lost 3 bases and J lost 4, with 9 bases in between. Germline V CDR1 and CDR2: LGHDT, YNNKEL (reference sequence). As DNA, the CDR3 is TGTGCCAGCAGCCAGATTATGTCCACCGGGGAGCTGTTTTTT. Residues: CASSQIMSTGELFF. The full variable domain, in which reference TRBV3-1 and TRBJ2-2 provide the parts outside the CDR3, is DTAVSQTPKYLVTQMGNDKSIKCEQNLGHDTMYWYKQDSKKFLKIMFSYNNKELIINETVPNRFSPKSPDKAHLNLHINSLELGDSAVYFCASSQIMSTGELFFGEGSRLTVL.

This clonotype has just a few counts. The chain uses TRBV30 and TRBJ2-7, with D perhaps matching TRBD2 (5 bases). Trimming stripped 1 base from V and 1 base from J, with 11 bases between. This CDR3 is built from 14 residues. CDR1 is GTSNPN, CDR2 SVGIG, per germline (reference sequence). The CDR3 sequence: CAWSGGPLSYEQYF. CDR3 in DNA: TGTGCCTGGAGTGGAGGGCCCCTTTCCTACGAGCAGTACTTC.

This clonotype was recorded many times. The chain joins TRBV2 to TRBJ2-1; TRBD1 agrees at 7 bases. This CDR3 is 16 amino acids long. Germline assignment: CDR1 SNHLY and CDR2 FYNNEI. Losses at the gene ends were 4 bases for V and 0 bases for J; bases not matched to a gene: 6. CDR3 coding DNA: TGTGCCAGCAGTGGAAGGACAGGAAGCTCCTACAATGAGCAGTTCTTC. It is translated as CASSGRTGSSYNEQFF.

For this clonotype: This may come from a read error, since a much larger clone is one base off. The V and J genes are TRBV29-1 and TRBJ1-2; D is perhaps TRBD1 (5 bases). Trimming took 4 bases from V and 4 from J, leaving 10 bases between them. Germline V gives CDR1 SQVTM, CDR2 ANQGSEA. The CDR3 covers 12 residues. The CDR3 DNA sequence: TGCAGCGTTGGAGACAGCTCCTATGGCTACACCTTC. Its translation: CSVGDSSYGYTF. Drawing the rest from reference TRBV29-1 and TRBJ1-2, the complete variable domain is SAVISQKPSRDICQRGTSLTIQCQVDSQVTMMFWYRQQPGQSLTLIATANQGSEATYESGFVIDKFPISRPNLTFSTLTVSNMSPEDSSIYLCSVGDSSYGYTFGSGTRLTVV.

This chain links TRBV27 with TRBJ1-1; the D gene is possibly TRBD1 (5 bases). The CDR3 has 12 amino acids. The V and J ends lost 6 bases and 5 bases respectively, with 10 bases between them. Per germline, CDR1 MNHEY and CDR2 SMNVEV (reference sequence). Written as DNA, the CDR3 is TGTGCCAGCAGACTACAGGATACTGAAGCTTTCTTT. Its translation is CASRLQDTEAFF.

Here the CDR3 DNA reads TGTGCCAGCAGCTTGGGGGGAGCTTTCTTT. Protein: CASSLGGAFF. The chain employs TRBV7-9 and TRBJ1-1; possibly TRBD1 for D (5 bases). V lost 3 bases, J lost 10 bases, and 6 bases lay in between. There are 10 residues in the CDR3. CDR1 is SEHNR, CDR2 FQNEAQ, per germline (reference sequence).

The chain carries TRBV19 and TRBJ1-5; 7 nucleotides agree with TRBD1. CDR1 is LNHDA and CDR2 is SQIVND in the germline V gene (reference sequence). V was pared by 7 bases and J by 4 bases, with 10 bases of the junction left unmatched. The CDR3 has 15 amino acids. CDR3 sequence (DNA): TGTGCCAGTATCGCAGAAGGGACAGTAAATCAGCCCCAGCATTTT. Amino acid sequence: CASIAEGTVNQPQHF.